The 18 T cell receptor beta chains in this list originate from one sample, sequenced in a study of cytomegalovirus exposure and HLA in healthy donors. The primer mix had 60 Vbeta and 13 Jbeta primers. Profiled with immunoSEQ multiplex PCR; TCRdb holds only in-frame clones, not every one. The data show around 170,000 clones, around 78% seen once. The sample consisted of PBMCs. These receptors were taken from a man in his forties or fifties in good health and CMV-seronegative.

The CDR3 loop reads CATSYSTGNEQYF. CDR3 nucleotide sequence: TGTGCCACCAGCTACTCGACGGGGAACGAGCAGTACTTC. V usage is TRBV15 and J usage is TRBJ2-7; tentatively, D is TRBD2 (5 bases). The CDR3 consists of 13 residues. V was pared by 5 bases and J by 5 bases, with 13 bases between. Germline V lookup: CDR1 LNHNV, CDR2 YYDKDF (reference sequence).

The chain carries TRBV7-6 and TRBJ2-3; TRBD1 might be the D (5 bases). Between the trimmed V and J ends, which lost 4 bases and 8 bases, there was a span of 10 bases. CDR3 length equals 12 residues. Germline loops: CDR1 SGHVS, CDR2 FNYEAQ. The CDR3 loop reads CASSSDSLTQYF. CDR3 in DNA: TGTGCCAGCAGCTCAGACAGCCTTACGCAGTATTTT.

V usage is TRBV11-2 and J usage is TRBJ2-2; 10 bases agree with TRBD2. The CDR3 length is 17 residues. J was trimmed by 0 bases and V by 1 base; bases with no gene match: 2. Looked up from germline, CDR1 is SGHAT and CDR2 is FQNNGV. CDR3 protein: CASSLVLAGANTGELFF. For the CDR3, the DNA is TGTGCCAGCAGCTTAGTCCTAGCGGGAGCGAACACCGGGGAGCTGTTTTTT.

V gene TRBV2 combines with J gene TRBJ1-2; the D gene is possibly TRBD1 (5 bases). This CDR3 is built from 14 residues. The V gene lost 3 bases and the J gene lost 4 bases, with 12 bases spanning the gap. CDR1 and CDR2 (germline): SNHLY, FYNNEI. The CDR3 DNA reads TGTGCCAGCAGTGACTGGCAGGGAGGCTATGGCTACACCTTC. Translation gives CASSDWQGGYGYTF. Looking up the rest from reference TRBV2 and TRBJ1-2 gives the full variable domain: EPEVTQTPSHQVTQMGQEVILRCVPISNHLYFYWYRQILGQKVEFLVSFYNNEISEKSEIFDDQFSVERPDGSNFTLKIRSTKLEDSAMYFCASSDWQGGYGYTFGSGTRLTVV.

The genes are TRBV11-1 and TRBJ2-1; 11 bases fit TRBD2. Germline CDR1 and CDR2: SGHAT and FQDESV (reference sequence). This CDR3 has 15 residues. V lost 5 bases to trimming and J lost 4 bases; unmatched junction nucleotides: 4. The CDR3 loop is CASSTGTSGYNEQFF. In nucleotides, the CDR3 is TGTGCCAGCAGCACCGGGACTAGCGGATACAATGAGCAGTTCTTC.

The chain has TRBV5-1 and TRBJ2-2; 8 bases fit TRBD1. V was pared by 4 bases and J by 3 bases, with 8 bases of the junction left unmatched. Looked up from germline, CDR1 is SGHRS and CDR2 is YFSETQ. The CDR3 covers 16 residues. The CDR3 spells CASSKQGAWDTGELFF. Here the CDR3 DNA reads TGCGCCAGCAGCAAGCAGGGGGCTTGGGACACCGGGGAGCTGTTTTTT. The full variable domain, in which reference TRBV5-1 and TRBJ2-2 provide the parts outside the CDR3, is KAGVTQTPRYLIKTRGQQVTLSCSPISGHRSVSWYQQTPGQGLQFLFEYFSETQRNKGNFPGRFSGRQFSNSRSEMNVSTLELGDSALYLCASSKQGAWDTGELFFGEGSRLTVL.

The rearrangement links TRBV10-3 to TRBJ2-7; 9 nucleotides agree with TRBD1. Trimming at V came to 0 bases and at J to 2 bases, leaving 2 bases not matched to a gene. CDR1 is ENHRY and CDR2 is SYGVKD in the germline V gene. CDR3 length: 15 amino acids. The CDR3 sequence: CAISESTGGPYEQYV. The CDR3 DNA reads TGTGCCATCAGTGAGTCCACAGGGGGCCCCTACGAGCAGTACGTC.

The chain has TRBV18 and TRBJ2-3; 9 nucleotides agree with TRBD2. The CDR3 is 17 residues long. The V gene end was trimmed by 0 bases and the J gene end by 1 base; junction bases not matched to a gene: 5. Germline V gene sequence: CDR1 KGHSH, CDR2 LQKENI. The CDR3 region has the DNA TGTGCCAGCTCACCACCGATAGCGGGAGCGGGCACAGATACGCAGTATTTT. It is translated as CASSPPIAGAGTDTQYF. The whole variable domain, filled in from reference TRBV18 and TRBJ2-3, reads NAGVMQNPRHLVRRRGQEARLRCSPMKGHSHVYWYRQLPEEGLKFMVYLQKENIIDESGMPKERFSAEFPKEGPSILRIQQVVRGDSAAYFCASSPPIAGAGTDTQYFGPGTRLTVL.

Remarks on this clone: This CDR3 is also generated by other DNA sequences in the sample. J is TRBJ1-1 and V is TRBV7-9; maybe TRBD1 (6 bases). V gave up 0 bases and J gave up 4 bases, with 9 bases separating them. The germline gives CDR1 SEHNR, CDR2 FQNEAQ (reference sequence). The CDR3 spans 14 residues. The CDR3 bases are TGTGCCAGCAGCTTAGCGGGAGGGGGCACTGAAGCTTTCTTT. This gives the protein CASSLAGGGTEAFF.

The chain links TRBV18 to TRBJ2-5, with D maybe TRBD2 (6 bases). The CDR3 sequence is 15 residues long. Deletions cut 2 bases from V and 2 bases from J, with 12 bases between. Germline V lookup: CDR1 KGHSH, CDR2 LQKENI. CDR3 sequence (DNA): TGTGCCAGCTCACCAGGGGTCGGGGGTCAAGAGACCCAGTACTTC. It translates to CASSPGVGGQETQYF.

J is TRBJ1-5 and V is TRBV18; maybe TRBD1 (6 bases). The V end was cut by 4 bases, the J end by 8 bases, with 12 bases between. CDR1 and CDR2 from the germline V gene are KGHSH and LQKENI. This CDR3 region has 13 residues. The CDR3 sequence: CASSRTVEEPQHF. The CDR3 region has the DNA TGTGCCAGCTCACGGACAGTGGAGGAGCCCCAGCATTTT.

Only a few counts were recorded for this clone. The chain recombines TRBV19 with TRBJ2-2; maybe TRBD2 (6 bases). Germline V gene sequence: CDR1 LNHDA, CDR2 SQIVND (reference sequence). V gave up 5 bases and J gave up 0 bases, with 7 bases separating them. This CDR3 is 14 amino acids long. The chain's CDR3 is CASSSSANTGELFF. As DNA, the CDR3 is TGTGCCAGTAGTTCTAGCGCGAACACCGGGGAGCTGTTTTTT.

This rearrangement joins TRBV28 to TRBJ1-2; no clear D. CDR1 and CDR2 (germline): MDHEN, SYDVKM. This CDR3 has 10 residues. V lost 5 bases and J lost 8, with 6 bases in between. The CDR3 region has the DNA TGTGCCAGCAGTCACTTGGGCTACACCTTC. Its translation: CASSHLGYTF.

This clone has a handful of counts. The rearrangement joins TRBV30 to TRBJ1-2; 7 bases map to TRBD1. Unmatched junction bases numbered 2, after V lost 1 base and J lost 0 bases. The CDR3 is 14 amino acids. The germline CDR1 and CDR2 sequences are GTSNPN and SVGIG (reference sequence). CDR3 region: CAWSGQGANYGYTF. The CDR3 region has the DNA TGTGCCTGGAGTGGACAGGGTGCTAACTATGGCTACACCTTC. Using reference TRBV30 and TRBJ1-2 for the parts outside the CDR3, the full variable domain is SQTIHQWPATLVQPVGSPLSLECTVEGTSNPNLYWYRQAAGRGLQLLFYSVGIGQISSEVPQNLSASRPQDRQFILSSKKLLLSDSGFYLCAWSGQGANYGYTFGSGTRLTVV.

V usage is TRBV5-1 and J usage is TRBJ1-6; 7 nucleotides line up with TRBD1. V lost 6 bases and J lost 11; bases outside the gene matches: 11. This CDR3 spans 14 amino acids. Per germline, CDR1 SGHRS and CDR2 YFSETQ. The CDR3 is CASTVYRGRTPLHF. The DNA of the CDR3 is TGCGCCAGCACAGTGTACAGGGGCAGGACACCCCTCCACTTT.

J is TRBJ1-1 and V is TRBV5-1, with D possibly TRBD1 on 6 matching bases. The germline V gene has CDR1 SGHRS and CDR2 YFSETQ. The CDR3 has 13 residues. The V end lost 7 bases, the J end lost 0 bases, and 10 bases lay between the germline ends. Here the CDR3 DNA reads TGCGCCAGCCGACAGGACATGAACACTGAAGCTTTCTTT. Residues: CASRQDMNTEAFF.

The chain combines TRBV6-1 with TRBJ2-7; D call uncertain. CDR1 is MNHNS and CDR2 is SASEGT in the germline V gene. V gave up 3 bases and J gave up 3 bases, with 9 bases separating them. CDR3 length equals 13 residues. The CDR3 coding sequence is TGTGCCAGCAGTGAGGTCGGCGGCTACGAGCAGTACGTC. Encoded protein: CASSEVGGYEQYV.

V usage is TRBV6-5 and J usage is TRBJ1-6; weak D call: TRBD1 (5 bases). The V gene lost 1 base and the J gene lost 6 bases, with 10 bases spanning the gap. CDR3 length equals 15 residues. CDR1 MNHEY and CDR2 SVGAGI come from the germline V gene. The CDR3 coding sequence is TGTGCCAGCAGTTACTGGGGTAGGGGTAATTCACCCCTCCACTTT. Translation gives CASSYWGRGNSPLHF.